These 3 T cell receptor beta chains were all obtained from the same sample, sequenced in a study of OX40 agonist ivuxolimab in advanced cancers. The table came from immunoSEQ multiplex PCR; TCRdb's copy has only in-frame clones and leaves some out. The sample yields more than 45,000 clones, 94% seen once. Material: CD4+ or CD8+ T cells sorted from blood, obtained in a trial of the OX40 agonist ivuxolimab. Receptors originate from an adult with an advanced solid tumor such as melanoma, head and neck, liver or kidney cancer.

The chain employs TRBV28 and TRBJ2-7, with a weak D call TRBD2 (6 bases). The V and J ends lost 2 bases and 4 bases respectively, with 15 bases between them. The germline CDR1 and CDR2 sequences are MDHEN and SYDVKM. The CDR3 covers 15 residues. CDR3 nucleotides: TGTGCCAGCAGTTTAAAGGAGGGGTTTATGTACGAGCAGTACTTC. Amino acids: CASSLKEGFMYEQYF.

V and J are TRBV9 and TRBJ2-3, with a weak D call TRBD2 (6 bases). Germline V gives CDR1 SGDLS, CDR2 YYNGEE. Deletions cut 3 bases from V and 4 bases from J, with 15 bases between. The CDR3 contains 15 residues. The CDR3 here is CASSAYSPGADTQYF. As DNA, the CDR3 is TGTGCCAGCAGCGCCTATTCGCCGGGGGCAGATACGCAGTATTTT.

The CDR3 loop reads CASSQGTENEQFF. In nucleotides, the CDR3 is TGTGCCAGTAGTCAAGGGACGGAGAATGAGCAGTTCTTC. The gene calls are TRBV19 and TRBJ2-1; the D call may be TRBD1 or TRBD2 (5 bases each). CDR1 is LNHDA and CDR2 is SQIVND in the germline V gene (reference sequence). The CDR3 length is 13 residues. V gave up 5 bases and J gave up 7 bases, with 12 bases separating them.